The 31 T cell receptor beta chains in this list originate from one sample, sequenced in a study of blood T cell repertoires in COVID-19. Produced via immunoSEQ multiplex PCR; TCRdb's table is partial and in-frame only. The sample yields approximately 290,000 clones, roughly 91% seen once. The sequenced sample was peripheral blood. The origin of the receptors is a man younger than 45 with acute or convalescent COVID-19.

The chain links TRBV19 to TRBJ2-1; D might be TRBD1 (6 bases). Germline CDR1 is LNHDA and CDR2 is SQIVND (reference sequence). Trimming pared 3 bases from V and 2 bases from J, leaving 14 bases between. The CDR3 runs 16 residues. In DNA, the CDR3 is TGTGCCAGTAGTATCAGGGGCGAAACCACCTACAATGAGCAGTTCTTC. Protein: CASSIRGETTYNEQFF.

The chain has TRBV30 and TRBJ2-7; 7 bases map to TRBD2. V lost 5 bases and J lost 6; bases outside the gene matches: 7. Germline V gene sequence: CDR1 GTSNPN, CDR2 SVGIG (reference sequence). The CDR3 has 12 amino acids. The CDR3 here is CAWDLGGPEQYF. CDR3 bases: TGTGCCTGGGATTTGGGAGGGCCCGAGCAGTACTTC.

This rearrangement joins TRBV4-1 to TRBJ2-1; 13 nucleotides agree with TRBD2. The V gene's germline CDR1 is MGHRA and CDR2 YSYEKL. The CDR3 runs to 16 residues. After removal of 5 bases from V and 4 bases from J, the junction contained 5 bases not matched to a gene. The CDR3 is CASSAPGLAGYNEQFF. In DNA, the CDR3 is TGCGCCAGCAGCGCGCCGGGACTAGCGGGATACAATGAGCAGTTCTTC.

This sequence joins TRBV7-2 and TRBJ2-2, with 8 bases aligning to TRBD2. The CDR3 spans 14 residues. Germline assignment: CDR1 SGHTA and CDR2 FQGNSA. Trimming at V came to 8 bases and at J to 7 bases, leaving 9 bases not matched to a gene. The CDR3 DNA follows: TGTGCCAGCGAAACGGGGGGGCGGTTCGGGGAGCTGTTTTTT. Translating it yields CASETGGRFGELFF. The full variable domain, in which reference TRBV7-2 and TRBJ2-2 provide the parts outside the CDR3, is GAGVSQSPSNKVTEKGKDVELRCDPISGHTALYWYRQSLGQGLEFLIYFQGNSAPDKSGLPSDRFSAERTGGSVSTLTIQRTQQEDSAVYLCASETGGRFGELFFGEGSRLTVL.

The CDR3 nucleotides are TGTGCCAGCAGACTGGGGGGGACGGAGACCCAGTACTTC. Its protein is CASRLGGTETQYF. The chain recombines TRBV27 with TRBJ2-5; 7 bases line up with TRBD2. Germline V CDR1 and CDR2: MNHEY, SMNVEV (reference sequence). The CDR3 is 13 amino acids. V was pared by 6 bases and J by 5 bases, with 6 bases of the junction left unmatched.

This chain links TRBV4-1 with TRBJ1-2; D not certain. Germline CDR1 and CDR2: MGHRA and YSYEKL. This CDR3 has 12 residues. Trimming cost V 5 bases and J 4 bases, with 8 bases left between them. The CDR3 protein is CASSSNFYGYTF. DNA of the CDR3: TGCGCCAGCAGCTCTAATTTCTATGGCTACACCTTC.

The genes are TRBV5-1 and TRBJ2-5; 7 bases agree with TRBD1. This CDR3 comprises 14 residues. V lost 2 bases and J lost 5; bases outside the gene matches: 6. Germline assignment: CDR1 SGHRS and CDR2 YFSETQ. CDR3 bases: TGCGCCAGCAGCTTCAGGGGGTATCGGGAGACCCAGTACTTC. Amino acids: CASSFRGYRETQYF. The full variable domain, in which reference TRBV5-1 and TRBJ2-5 provide the parts outside the CDR3, is KAGVTQTPRYLIKTRGQQVTLSCSPISGHRSVSWYQQTPGQGLQFLFEYFSETQRNKGNFPGRFSGRQFSNSRSEMNVSTLELGDSALYLCASSFRGYRETQYFGPGTRLLVL.

This chain joins TRBV28 and TRBJ2-1; TRBD2 matches at 10 bases. After removal of 5 bases from V and 1 base from J, the junction contained 5 bases not matched to a gene. The CDR3 has 16 residues. Germline V CDR1 and CDR2: MDHEN, SYDVKM. CDR3 sequence reads: CASSHLAGDSYNEQFF. DNA of the CDR3: TGTGCCAGCAGTCACCTAGCGGGGGATTCCTACAATGAGCAGTTCTTC.

The chain uses TRBV6-5 and TRBJ1-6; TRBD1 might be the D (6 bases). V gave up 7 bases and J gave up 3 bases, with 10 bases separating them. Germline CDR1 reads MNHEY; CDR2 reads SVGAGI. The CDR3 covers 14 residues. The CDR3 DNA sequence: TGTGCCAGCATGGGGGCCCTCTATAATTCACCCCTCCACTTT. Translated: CASMGALYNSPLHF.

The V and J genes are TRBV5-1 and TRBJ2-7; no firm D call. CDR1 is SGHRS, CDR2 YFSETQ, per germline. Deletions cut 0 bases from V and 4 bases from J, with 20 bases between. The CDR3 loop spans 17 amino acids. In DNA, the CDR3 is TGCGCCAGCAGCTTGGCTTTCCACGTCTCCGTAGTATACGAGCAGTACTTC. Its translation: CASSLAFHVSVVYEQYF.

This clone appeared a single time. The chain joins TRBV7-3 to TRBJ2-1; 15 bases match TRBD2. CDR1 and CDR2 (germline): SGHTA, FQGTGA. This CDR3 has 18 residues. V gave up 4 bases and J gave up 6 bases; unmatched junction bases: 10. The CDR3 sequence is CASSSSGLAGGPINEQFF. DNA for the CDR3: TGTGCCAGCAGCTCCAGCGGACTAGCGGGAGGGCCCATCAATGAGCAGTTCTTC. Together with reference TRBV7-3 and TRBJ2-1, the CDR3 gives the full variable domain: GAGVSQTPSNKVTEKGKYVELRCDPISGHTALYWYRQSLGQGPEFLIYFQGTGAADDSGLPNDRFFAVRPEGSVSTLKIQRTERGDSAVYLCASSSSGLAGGPINEQFFGPGTRLTVL.

This chain joins TRBV9 and TRBJ2-2, with TRBD2 matching 12 bases. CDR3 length: 17 amino acids. The V gene's germline CDR1 is SGDLS and CDR2 YYNGEE. Trimming removed 0 bases from V and 7 bases from J; junction bases left unmatched: 7. The chain's CDR3 is CASSVGLAGAKGGELFF. CDR3 DNA: TGTGCCAGCAGCGTAGGACTAGCGGGAGCCAAAGGCGGGGAGCTGTTTTTT.

The rearrangement joins TRBV3-1 (or the pseudogene TRBV3-2) to TRBJ2-5; TRBD1 is a possible D gene (6 bases). From germline, CDR1 is LGHDT and CDR2 YNNKEL (reference sequence). There are 14 residues in the CDR3. V was clipped by 3 bases and J by 2 bases, with 10 bases between them. CDR3 region: CASSQRTAQETQYF. CDR3 nucleotide sequence: TGTGCCAGCAGCCAGCGGACAGCTCAAGAGACCCAGTACTTC.

This clone was detected once. V gene TRBV28 combines with J gene TRBJ2-2; 9 bases align to TRBD2. CDR1 and CDR2 (germline): MDHEN, SYDVKM. This CDR3 has 15 amino acids. The junction had 4 bases not matched to a gene; V was cut back by 6 bases and J by 2 bases. CDR3 sequence: CASSPSGINTGELFF. CDR3 in DNA: TGTGCCAGCAGCCCTAGCGGGATTAACACCGGGGAGCTGTTTTTT.

The J gene is TRBJ2-2, the V gene TRBV29-1; 7 bases fit TRBD1. Germline V gene sequence: CDR1 SQVTM, CDR2 ANQGSEA. With 8 bases clipped from V and 5 bases from J, the junction kept 14 bases outside the gene matches. The CDR3 has 15 amino acids. The CDR3 sequence is CSTTRTGLNTGELFF. CDR3 bases: TGCAGCACAACTAGGACAGGATTAAATACCGGGGAGCTGTTTTTT.

The chain joins TRBV15 to TRBJ2-3; D is uncertain. CDR1 is LNHNV and CDR2 is YYDKDF in the germline V gene (reference sequence). Trimming cost V 0 bases and J 3 bases, with 4 bases left between them. The CDR3 contains 13 residues. The CDR3 DNA follows: TGTGCCACCAGCAGAGATTATACAGATACGCAGTATTTT. This sequence encodes CATSRDYTDTQYF.

The rearrangement links TRBV30 to TRBJ1-2; D unclear. Between the trimmed V and J ends, which lost 2 bases and 6 bases, there was a span of 10 bases. The CDR3 is 12 amino acids. Germline V gives CDR1 GTSNPN, CDR2 SVGIG (reference sequence). The CDR3 DNA reads TGTGCCTGGAGTTACGAGGTTGATGGCTACACCTTC. It yields the protein CAWSYEVDGYTF.

This clone was seen once. The chain recombines TRBV19 with TRBJ2-7, with D possibly being TRBD1 (5 bases). With 6 bases removed from V and 6 bases from J, the gap between germline ends came to 9 bases. This CDR3 spans 11 amino acids. Germline lookup yields CDR1 LNHDA and CDR2 SQIVND (reference sequence). DNA for the CDR3: TGTGCCAGTAGCTGGGGCGGCGAGCAGTACTTC. Amino acids: CASSWGGEQYF. Full variable domain (remainder filled in from reference TRBV19 and TRBJ2-7): DGGITQSPKYLFRKEGQNVTLSCEQNLNHDAMYWYRQDPGQGLRLIYYSQIVNDFQKGDIAEGYSVSREKKESFPLTVTSAQKNPTAFYLCASSWGGEQYFGPGTRLTVT.

The count of this clone is one. The chain has TRBV19 and TRBJ2-3, with a weak D call TRBD2 (6 bases). This CDR3 has 16 amino acids. Trimming pared 4 bases from V and 2 bases from J, leaving 16 bases between. CDR1 is LNHDA and CDR2 is SQIVND in the germline V gene (reference sequence). CDR3 sequence (DNA): TGTGCCAGTAGTACAAAAAGGAGGGGCAACACAGATACGCAGTATTTT. This gives the protein CASSTKRRGNTDTQYF.

The chain combines TRBV30 with TRBJ1-5; 12 nucleotides align to TRBD1. The CDR3 sequence is 15 residues long. The germline V gene encodes CDR1 GTSNPN and CDR2 SVGIG (reference sequence). V lost 1 base to trimming and J lost 7 bases; unmatched junction nucleotides: 5. The CDR3 DNA sequence: TGTGCCTGGAGTGCAGGGACAGGGGGCCTGCAGCCCCAGCATTTT. It encodes CAWSAGTGGLQPQHF.

The table lists this clone with many counts. V and J are TRBV3-1 (or the pseudogene TRBV3-2) and TRBJ1-3; no clear D. V lost 3 bases, J lost 4 bases, and 4 bases lay in between. Germline-derived CDR1 and CDR2 are LGHDT and YNNKEL (reference sequence). The CDR3 length is 12 residues. The CDR3 DNA is TGTGCCAGCAGCCAGAGAGGAAACACCATATATTTT. It yields the protein CASSQRGNTIYF.

The chain employs TRBV15 and TRBJ1-1; D gene uncertain. V was trimmed by 2 bases and J by 1 base, leaving 8 bases between them. The CDR3 has 14 amino acids. Germline V gene sequence: CDR1 LNHNV, CDR2 YYDKDF (reference sequence). The CDR3 DNA reads TGTGCCACCAGCAGATTGGGCGCGAACACTGAAGCTTTCTTT. The encoded protein is CATSRLGANTEAFF.

This clone is a singleton in its sample. This chain connects TRBV14 to TRBJ2-1; TRBD1 might be the D (6 bases). From germline, CDR1 is SGHDN and CDR2 FVKESK. This CDR3 comprises 16 residues. V dropped 2 bases and J dropped 3 bases, with 14 bases sitting between them. The CDR3 reads CASSQTGTNYYNEQFF. The CDR3, as DNA: TGTGCCAGCAGCCAAACCGGGACAAACTACTACAATGAGCAGTTCTTC.

The chain links TRBV5-4 to TRBJ1-4; no definite D call. Trimming took off 3 bases at V and 6 bases at J, with 18 bases between the two ends. This CDR3 is built from 16 residues. Germline V gives CDR1 SGHNT, CDR2 YYREEE (reference sequence). For the CDR3, the DNA is TGTGCCAGCAGCTCTGGAGCACTAAATCGGCATGAAAAACTGTTTTTT. Its translation is CASSSGALNRHEKLFF.

The rearrangement joins TRBV4-1 to TRBJ2-1; weak D call: TRBD1 (6 bases). The CDR3 is made up of 20 amino acids. V lost 1 base and J lost 3, with 25 bases in between. The germline V gene encodes CDR1 MGHRA and CDR2 YSYEKL. The CDR3 DNA follows: TGCGCCAGCAGCCAAGCATTAGGTTTGGGGGCCAAGCGAGTCTACAATGAGCAGTTCTTC. As protein: CASSQALGLGAKRVYNEQFF.

This rearrangement joins TRBV18 to TRBJ1-5, with a possible D match to TRBD1 (5 bases). CDR3 size: 15 residues. From germline, CDR1 is KGHSH and CDR2 LQKENI. The V and J ends lost 6 bases and 2 bases respectively, with 14 bases between them. The CDR3 spells CASSPRGDGNQPQHF. CDR3 sequence (DNA): TGTGCCAGCTCGCCTCGCGGGGACGGCAATCAGCCCCAGCATTTT. The full variable domain, in which reference TRBV18 and TRBJ1-5 provide the parts outside the CDR3, is NAGVMQNPRHLVRRRGQEARLRCSPMKGHSHVYWYRQLPEEGLKFMVYLQKENIIDESGMPKERFSAEFPKEGPSILRIQQVVRGDSAAYFCASSPRGDGNQPQHFGDGTRLSIL.

V gene TRBV18 combines with J gene TRBJ2-5, with a tentative D call TRBD1 (6 bases). This CDR3 contains 15 residues. Germline values: CDR1 KGHSH, CDR2 LQKENI. Deletions cut 2 bases from V and 5 bases from J, with 15 bases between. DNA of the CDR3: TGTGCCAGCTCACCAAGTCGGACAGCCTGGGAGACCCAGTACTTC. It codes for CASSPSRTAWETQYF. Full variable domain (remainder filled in from reference TRBV18 and TRBJ2-5): NAGVMQNPRHLVRRRGQEARLRCSPMKGHSHVYWYRQLPEEGLKFMVYLQKENIIDESGMPKERFSAEFPKEGPSILRIQQVVRGDSAAYFCASSPSRTAWETQYFGPGTRLLVL.

The rearrangement uses TRBV30 and TRBJ2-7, with 7 positions matching TRBD1. CDR1 and CDR2 (germline): GTSNPN, SVGIG (reference sequence). The V segment lost 0 bases and the J segment 4 bases; nucleotides outside the gene matches: 6. The CDR3 length is 14 residues. DNA for the CDR3: TGTGCCTGGAGTGTAAGCGGACAGGTATACGAGCAGTACTTC. Translating gives CAWSVSGQVYEQYF.

CDR3 region: CASSVGASMNTEAFF. For the CDR3, the DNA is TGTGCCAGCAGCGTAGGCGCTAGCATGAACACTGAAGCTTTCTTT. This chain connects TRBV9 to TRBJ1-1, with D hard to call. This CDR3 comprises 15 residues. Germline CDR1 SGDLS, CDR2 YYNGEE. V was pared by 0 bases and J by 0 bases, with 9 bases between. The full variable domain, completed using reference TRBV9 and TRBJ1-1, is DSGVTQTPKHLITATGQRVTLRCSPRSGDLSVYWYQQSLDQGLQFLIQYYNGEERAKGNILERFSAQQFPDLHSELNLSSLELGDSALYFCASSVGASMNTEAFFGQGTRLTVV.

The J gene is TRBJ2-2, the V gene TRBV28, with D maybe TRBD2 (5 bases). The CDR3 totals 14 residues. CDR1 is MDHEN and CDR2 is SYDVKM in the germline V gene. The V gene lost 3 bases and the J gene lost 6 bases, with 11 bases spanning the gap. In DNA, the CDR3 is TGTGCCAGCAGTTTTATCTCCGGGGCCGGGGAGCTGTTTTTT. Its protein product is CASSFISGAGELFF.

The J gene is TRBJ1-1, the V gene TRBV6-1; 8 nucleotides agree with TRBD1. The CDR3 runs 16 residues. V shed 3 bases, J shed 4 bases, and the junction held 10 bases outside the gene matches. Germline V gene sequence: CDR1 MNHNS, CDR2 SASEGT. In DNA, the CDR3 is TGTGCCAGCAGTGACATCACCGGCAGGGGGCCCACTGAAGCTTTCTTT. Amino acids: CASSDITGRGPTEAFF.